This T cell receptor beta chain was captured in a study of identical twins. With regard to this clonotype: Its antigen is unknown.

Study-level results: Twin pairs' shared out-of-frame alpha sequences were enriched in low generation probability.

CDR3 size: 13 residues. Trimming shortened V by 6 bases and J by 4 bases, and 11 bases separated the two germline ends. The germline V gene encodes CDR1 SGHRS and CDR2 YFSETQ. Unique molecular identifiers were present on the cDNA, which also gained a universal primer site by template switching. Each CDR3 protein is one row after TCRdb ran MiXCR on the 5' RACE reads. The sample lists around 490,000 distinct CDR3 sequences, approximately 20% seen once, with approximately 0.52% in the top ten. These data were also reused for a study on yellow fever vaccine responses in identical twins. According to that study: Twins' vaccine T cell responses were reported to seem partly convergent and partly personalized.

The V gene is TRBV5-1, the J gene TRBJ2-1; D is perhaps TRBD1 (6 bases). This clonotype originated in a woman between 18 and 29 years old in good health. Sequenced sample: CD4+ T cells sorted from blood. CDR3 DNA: TGCGCCAGCAACCCAGGGGAGTACAATGAGCAGTTCTTC. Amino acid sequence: CASNPGEYNEQFF.